Many counts were recorded for the clone carrying this T cell receptor beta chain. This entry comes from a study of Graves' ophthalmopathy and Graves' hyperthyroidism. CDR3 regions of TCR beta were amplified from RNA transcripts. HTBI primers were employed in first-round RT-PCR, then a second-round multiplex PCR followed. TCRdb reprocessed the multiplex PCR reads with MiXCR, giving one entry per CDR3 protein. The sample holds about half a million distinct CDR3 sequences, approximately 15% seen once. J was trimmed by 6 bases and V by 0 bases; bases with no gene match: 2. The CDR3 totals 15 residues. From germline, CDR1 is SGHRS and CDR2 YFSETQ.

Sequencing was done on a sample of blood. The TCR originated in a woman aged 25 to 45 with Graves' ophthalmopathy. This chain connects TRBV5-1 to TRBJ2-2, with TRBD1 matching over 10 bases. Here the CDR3 reads CASSLEGQGSGELFF. The CDR3 nucleotides are TGCGCCAGCAGCTTGGAGGGACAGGGGTCCGGGGAGCTGTTTTTT.